Listed below are T cell receptor beta chains from one sample, sequenced in a study of blood T cell repertoires in COVID-19. Assay used: immunoSEQ multiplex PCR; TCRdb lists only in-frame clones, some missing. Among around 86,000 clones, approximately 85% were seen once, and the ten largest hold around an eighth. What was sequenced was peripheral blood. The receptor set was obtained from a human donor in a cohort sampled during active COVID-19. CDR3s include the opening cysteine and the closing phenylalanine or tryptophan. The order of the fields is clone size, D gene, V gene, J gene, CDR3 DNA, CDR3 protein. A D gene is named only where the DNA matches it firmly. Clone size is shown for a subset of rows, as once, few, many or a class of expanded clone.

abundance: .
d_gene: .
v_gene: TRBV11-2
j_gene: TRBJ2-4
CDR3nt: TGTGCCAGCAGCTTTGGGGCGCCTGAAAACATTCAGTACTTC
CDR3aa: CASSFGAPENIQYF

abundance: .
d_gene: TRBD1
v_gene: TRBV9
j_gene: TRBJ1-5
CDR3nt: TGTGCCAGCAGCGTAGGATTTAAGGGGACAGGGGATCAGCCCCAGCATTTT
CDR3aa: CASSVGFKGTGDQPQHF

abundance: .
d_gene: TRBD1
v_gene: TRBV6-5
j_gene: TRBJ1-1
CDR3nt: TGTGCCAGCAGCTACGACAGGGGGCAAGGGATCCAAGCTTTCTTT
CDR3aa: CASSYDRGQGIQAFF

abundance: .
d_gene: TRBD2
v_gene: TRBV5-6
j_gene: TRBJ2-5
CDR3nt: TGTGCCAGCAGCTTGTTCGGGGGGGCCATGCGAGAGACCCAGTACTTC
CDR3aa: CASSLFGGAMRETQYF

abundance: .
d_gene: .
v_gene: TRBV12-5
j_gene: TRBJ2-1
CDR3nt: TGTGCTAGTGGCCCGGTTCGGAATGAGCAGTTCTTC
CDR3aa: CASGPVRNEQFF

abundance: .
d_gene: TRBD1
v_gene: TRBV6-4
j_gene: TRBJ2-5
CDR3nt: TGTGCCAGCACGGACAGGGGGCCGGGAGAGACCCAGTACTTC
CDR3aa: CASTDRGPGETQYF

abundance: .
d_gene: .
v_gene: TRBV9
j_gene: TRBJ1-1
CDR3nt: TGTGCCAGCAGCGTAGAGGGGGAGAACACTGAAGCTTTCTTT
CDR3aa: CASSVEGENTEAFF

abundance: .
d_gene: .
v_gene: TRBV11-2
j_gene: TRBJ1-1
CDR3nt: TGTGCCAGCAGCCGCGGAGGCAGGGAGGGTAAAACTGAAGCTTTCTTT
CDR3aa: CASSRGGREGKTEAFF

abundance: .
d_gene: .
v_gene: TRBV7-8
j_gene: TRBJ1-4
CDR3nt: TGTGCCAGCAGCAACCCCCAGCGAGGCCAAAAACTGTTTTTT
CDR3aa: CASSNPQRGQKLFF

abundance: .
d_gene: .
v_gene: TRBV18
j_gene: TRBJ1-1
CDR3nt: TGTGCCAGCTCCCCCGACAGAATGGGCAGCACTGAAGCTTTCTTT
CDR3aa: CASSPDRMGSTEAFF

abundance: .
d_gene: .
v_gene: TRBV4-2
j_gene: TRBJ1-3
CDR3nt: TGTGCCAGCAGCCGGGGGCAGGGCACTGGAAACACCATATATTTT
CDR3aa: CASSRGQGTGNTIYF

abundance: .
d_gene: TRBD1
v_gene: TRBV14
j_gene: TRBJ1-6
CDR3nt: TGTGCCAGCAGCCAAGAGAACAGGGGGACTTCACCCCTCCACTTT
CDR3aa: CASSQENRGTSPLHF

abundance: .
d_gene: TRBD1
v_gene: TRBV18
j_gene: TRBJ2-1
CDR3nt: TGTGCCAGCTCACCCAAGGACAGGACCTACAATGAGCAGTTCTTC
CDR3aa: CASSPKDRTYNEQFF

abundance: few
d_gene: .
v_gene: TRBV6-5
j_gene: TRBJ1-1
CDR3nt: TGTGCCAGCAACAGTGTGACTGAAGCTTTCTTT
CDR3aa: CASNSVTEAFF

abundance: .
d_gene: .
v_gene: TRBV7-3
j_gene: TRBJ1-1
CDR3nt: TGTGCCAGCAGCTTCCAAGCGAACACTGAAGCTTTCTTT
CDR3aa: CASSFQANTEAFF

abundance: .
d_gene: .
v_gene: TRBV7-9
j_gene: TRBJ2-5
CDR3nt: TGTGCCAGCAGCCGTAACCAAGAGACCCAGTACTTC
CDR3aa: CASSRNQETQYF

abundance: .
d_gene: .
v_gene: TRBV7-9
j_gene: TRBJ2-7
CDR3nt: TGTGCCAGCAGCTTCCAGAGCGGCTCCTACGAGCAGTACTTC
CDR3aa: CASSFQSGSYEQYF

abundance: .
d_gene: .
v_gene: TRBV3-1/TRBV3-2
j_gene: TRBJ2-7
CDR3nt: TGTGCCAGCAGCCAAGGACGGAGGAGCTCCTACGAGCAGTACTTC
CDR3aa: CASSQGRRSSYEQYF

abundance: few
d_gene: .
v_gene: TRBV5-1
j_gene: TRBJ2-7
CDR3nt: TGCGCCAGCAGCTTGGAGGCAGGGGCCGTGTACTTC
CDR3aa: CASSLEAGAVYF

abundance: .
d_gene: .
v_gene: TRBV10-1
j_gene: TRBJ1-4
CDR3nt: TGCGCCAGCAGTGAGTCGGGGCCTAAGGGTGAAAAACTGTTTTTT
CDR3aa: CASSESGPKGEKLFF

abundance: .
d_gene: .
v_gene: TRBV20-1
j_gene: TRBJ1-4
CDR3nt: TGCAGTGCGCCCGGTGAAAAACTGTTTTTT
CDR3aa: CSAPGEKLFF